The 26 T cell receptor beta chains below all came from one sample that was sequenced in a study of blood T cell repertoires in COVID-19. TCRdb's copy holds only in-frame clones and misses some; the assay was immunoSEQ multiplex PCR. In the table there are 170,000 or so clones, about nine tenths of which are singletons. Sequenced input: PBMCs or T cells enriched from blood (not recorded which). The receptors come from a woman younger than 30 who had recovered from COVID-19.

The chain is built from TRBV19 and TRBJ1-2; D is perhaps TRBD1 (5 bases). Trimming pared 3 bases from V and 6 bases from J, leaving 17 bases between. Germline V gene lookup returns CDR1 LNHDA and CDR2 SQIVND (reference sequence). There are 15 residues in the CDR3. CDR3 nucleotides: TGTGCCAGTAGTATGGGGCGGCGGACACCTGATGGCTACACCTTC. Its protein is CASSMGRRTPDGYTF.

A remark on this clone: Other DNA sequences from this sample encode an identical CDR3 as well. This rearrangement joins TRBV6-4 to TRBJ2-3; 8 nucleotides line up with TRBD1. The CDR3 is made up of 15 amino acids. V lost 0 bases, J lost 1 base, and 0 bases stayed unmatched. Germline-derived CDR1 and CDR2 are MRHNA and SNTAGT. Written as DNA, the CDR3 is TGTGCCAGCAGTGACTCGGGACAGGGCACAGATACGCAGTATTTT. Protein sequence: CASSDSGQGTDTQYF.

The chain joins TRBV19 to TRBJ1-3; D perhaps matches TRBD1 (5 bases). This CDR3 is built from 16 residues. Deletions cut 5 bases from V and 0 bases from J, with 14 bases between. Germline loops: CDR1 LNHDA, CDR2 SQIVND (reference sequence). The DNA for the CDR3 is TGTGCCAGTAGTGGGGGGGTTCTCTACTCTGGAAACACCATATATTTT. Its translation is CASSGGVLYSGNTIYF.

As to this clone: The same CDR3 arises from other DNA sequences in this sample as well. The chain combines TRBV5-1 with TRBJ1-2; 8 bases line up with TRBD1. V trimming: 0 bases; J trimming: 1 base; junction bases outside the gene matches: 2. Germline CDR1 SGHRS, CDR2 YFSETQ. The CDR3 runs to 15 residues. The CDR3 DNA is TGCGCCAGCAGCTTGGCAGGACAGGGTAACTATGGCTACACCTTC. Encoded protein: CASSLAGQGNYGYTF.

The genes are TRBV7-2 and TRBJ1-4; 9 nucleotides agree with TRBD1. Trimming at V came to 3 bases and at J to 8 bases, leaving 4 bases not matched to a gene. Germline-derived CDR1 and CDR2 are SGHTA and FQGNSA. The CDR3 is 14 amino acids. The CDR3 nucleotides are TGTGCCAGCAGCTTGGGACAGGGAGGGGAAAAACTGTTTTTT. Protein sequence: CASSLGQGGEKLFF.

The chain combines TRBV11-2 with TRBJ2-7; possibly TRBD1 for D (7 bases). The V gene's germline CDR1 is SGHAT and CDR2 FQNNGV. V lost 5 bases and J lost 2, with 25 bases in between. This CDR3 region has 18 residues. CDR3 residues: CASSPTGRSAGTAYEQYF. In nucleotides, the CDR3 is TGTGCCAGCAGCCCGACAGGGCGTTCAGCGGGTACAGCCTACGAGCAGTACTTC.

This sequence joins TRBV10-1 and TRBJ2-7; no reliable D call. The CDR3 has 15 residues. The V end lost 0 bases, the J end lost 2 bases, and 11 bases lay between the germline ends. Per germline, CDR1 WNHNN and CDR2 SYGVQD (reference sequence). The CDR3 is CASSESVSYPYEQYF. The CDR3 DNA reads as TGCGCCAGCAGTGAGTCGGTGTCCTATCCCTACGAGCAGTACTTC.

The V and J genes are TRBV30 and TRBJ1-2; D is uncertain. The CDR3 is 12 residues long. V gave up 5 bases and J gave up 4 bases, with 11 bases separating them. The germline V gene encodes CDR1 GTSNPN and CDR2 SVGIG (reference sequence). CDR3 nucleotides: TGTGCCTGGGATGAGGGCGGCTATGGCTACACCTTC. Its translation: CAWDEGGYGYTF.

The rearrangement links TRBV10-3 to TRBJ2-7, with TRBD2 identical over 7 bases. The ends lost 2 bases at V and 0 bases at J; junction bases unmatched: 4. Germline CDR1 and CDR2: ENHRY and SYGVKD. The CDR3 extends over 15 amino acids. Here the CDR3 reads CAISEGAGFSYEQYF. The CDR3 DNA sequence: TGTGCCATCAGTGAGGGAGCGGGGTTCTCCTACGAGCAGTACTTC.

The sample holds one count of this clone. The rearrangement joins TRBV7-2 to TRBJ2-5, with 14 bases aligning to TRBD2. Germline V lookup: CDR1 SGHTA, CDR2 FQGNSA. V shed 5 bases and J 1 base; nucleotides not matched to a gene: 3. There are 16 residues in the CDR3. As DNA, the CDR3 is TGTGCCAGCAGCAACGGACTAGCGGGGGGCCAAGAGACCCAGTACTTC. Its translation is CASSNGLAGGQETQYF.

This chain uses TRBV5-1 with TRBJ1-3, with TRBD1 as a possible D gene (5 bases). Germline loops: CDR1 SGHRS, CDR2 YFSETQ. V gave up 5 bases and J gave up 8 bases, with 17 bases separating them. The CDR3 has 14 amino acids. The DNA of the CDR3 is TGCGCCAGCAGACCCAGCGAGTGGGGGGACACCATATATTTT. Its translation is CASRPSEWGDTIYF.

The V gene is TRBV30, the J gene TRBJ1-2, with D possibly being TRBD1 (6 bases). The CDR3 has 15 amino acids. In germline, CDR1 is GTSNPN, CDR2 SVGIG (reference sequence). V lost 1 base and J 4 bases, leaving 16 bases between the germline ends. The CDR3 DNA is TGTGCCTGGAGTGCGACGCGACAGGCGGGCTATGGCTACACCTTC. This codes for CAWSATRQAGYGYTF.

The CDR3 protein is CASSLDRGNQPQHF. CDR3 DNA: TGTGCCAGCAGCCTGGACAGGGGCAATCAGCCCCAGCATTTT. The genes are TRBV5-4 and TRBJ1-5; TRBD1 agrees at 8 bases. Germline V lookup: CDR1 SGHNT, CDR2 YYREEE (reference sequence). With 4 bases clipped from V and 2 bases from J, the junction kept 2 bases outside the gene matches. The CDR3 runs 14 residues.

This chain links TRBV5-1 with TRBJ2-5; maybe TRBD2 (5 bases). CDR3 length: 14 amino acids. The V end was cut by 2 bases, the J end by 2 bases, with 10 bases between. Germline lookup yields CDR1 SGHRS and CDR2 YFSETQ. CDR3 DNA: TGCGCCAGCAGCTTACATCCGGGGCAAGAGACCCAGTACTTC. Translated: CASSLHPGQETQYF.

The chain combines TRBV6-1 with TRBJ2-1; 9 nucleotides agree with TRBD2. V lost 2 bases and J lost 3; bases outside the gene matches: 2. Germline-derived CDR1 and CDR2 are MNHNS and SASEGT. CDR3 length: 15 amino acids. The CDR3 DNA reads TGTGCCAGCAGTGAATTTAGCGGGGGCTACAATGAGCAGTTCTTC. Translating gives CASSEFSGGYNEQFF.

With regard to this clone: The identical CDR3 is also encoded by other nucleotide sequences in the sample. This rearrangement joins TRBV18 to TRBJ2-5; no clear D. The ends were cut back, 2 bases at V and 1 base at J, with 5 bases in the middle. Germline V gives CDR1 KGHSH, CDR2 LQKENI. The CDR3 covers 13 residues. The CDR3: CASSPSGQETQYF. In DNA, the CDR3 is TGTGCCAGCTCACCATCAGGCCAAGAGACCCAGTACTTC.

V gene TRBV19 combines with J gene TRBJ2-5; 12 bases are a match to TRBD1. Germline V gene data show CDR1 as LNHDA and CDR2 as SQIVND (reference sequence). This CDR3 is 17 amino acids long. After removal of 0 bases from V and 7 bases from J, the junction contained 9 bases not matched to a gene. The CDR3 nucleotides read TGTGCCAGTAGTATAGACGGGACAGGGGGCGCATTTAGGACCCAGTACTTC. Translating gives CASSIDGTGGAFRTQYF.

This sequence joins TRBV5-1 and TRBJ1-1; 11 bases map to TRBD1. From germline, CDR1 is SGHRS and CDR2 YFSETQ. V gave up 3 bases and J gave up 6 bases; unmatched junction bases: 4. The CDR3 has 14 residues. The CDR3 sequence is CASSSDRGQAEAFF. CDR3 DNA: TGCGCCAGCAGCTCGGACAGGGGGCAGGCTGAAGCTTTCTTT.

The CDR3 sequence is CASTGSGGANEQFF. The CDR3 region has the DNA TGTGCCAGTACCGGTAGCGGGGGGGCCAATGAGCAGTTCTTC. This chain connects TRBV19 to TRBJ2-1; 11 nucleotides line up with TRBD2. The CDR3 contains 14 residues. J lost 6 bases, V lost 7 bases, and 5 bases had no gene match. Germline CDR1 reads LNHDA; CDR2 reads SQIVND (reference sequence).

This sequence joins TRBV10-3 and TRBJ1-1; 7 nucleotides agree with TRBD1. Germline lookup yields CDR1 ENHRY and CDR2 SYGVKD. Trimming cost V 5 bases and J 6 bases; bases outside gene matches: 12. This CDR3 has 15 residues. The CDR3 region is CAISTTGTVSSEAFF. CDR3 in DNA: TGTGCCATCAGTACAACCGGGACAGTAAGTTCTGAAGCTTTCTTT.

This chain connects TRBV6-2 or TRBV6-3 to TRBJ1-4; D not certain. Trimming left V 0 bases short and J 4 bases short, with 12 bases between. The CDR3 loop spans 16 amino acids. CDR1 is MNHEY and CDR2 is SVGEGT in the germline V gene. As DNA, the CDR3 is TGTGCCAGCAGTTACTCGAGGCAGAACCTTAATGAAAAACTGTTTTTT. Residues: CASSYSRQNLNEKLFF.

The gene calls are TRBV4-3 and TRBJ2-7, with TRBD1 matching 8 bases. Germline V gene lookup returns CDR1 LGHNA and CDR2 YSLEER. The CDR3 length is 14 residues. Trimming at V came to 4 bases and at J to 4 bases, leaving 6 bases not matched to a gene. CDR3 loop: CASSPGTGDYEQYF. CDR3 DNA: TGCGCCAGCAGCCCCGGGACAGGTGATTACGAGCAGTACTTC.

This chain links TRBV29-1 with TRBJ2-1, with 7 bases aligning to TRBD1. The CDR3 totals 14 residues. J gave up 4 bases and V 3 bases, and 6 bases lay outside the gene matches. The germline gives CDR1 SQVTM, CDR2 ANQGSEA. This CDR3 reads CSVDGTVDYNEQFF. As DNA, the CDR3 is TGCAGCGTTGATGGGACAGTCGATTACAATGAGCAGTTCTTC.

The rearrangement uses TRBV9 and TRBJ2-2; the D is unclear. The germline V and J ends were trimmed by 0 bases and 1 base, with 10 bases remaining between them. Germline V CDR1 and CDR2: SGDLS, YYNGEE. The CDR3 is 16 amino acids. DNA for the CDR3: TGTGCCAGCAGCGTAGTCTCGCGATGGAACACCGGGGAGCTGTTTTTT. Its protein is CASSVVSRWNTGELFF.

This chain links TRBV5-1 with TRBJ1-2; TRBD1 matches 9 bases. V lost 0 bases and J lost 10; bases outside the gene matches: 10. The CDR3 is made up of 15 amino acids. Germline-derived CDR1 and CDR2 are SGHRS and YFSETQ. The CDR3 region has the DNA TGCGCCAGCAGCTTGGGATATGGGACAGGGTCCTACTACACCTTC. This translates into CASSLGYGTGSYYTF.

V is TRBV7-2 and J is TRBJ1-5; no clear D. The V end was cut by 0 bases, the J end by 0 bases, with 6 bases between. From germline, CDR1 is SGHTA and CDR2 FQGNSA. The CDR3 is 15 amino acids. The CDR3 coding sequence is TGTGCCAGCAGCTTAGCGCAGTATAGCAATCAGCCCCAGCATTTT. As protein: CASSLAQYSNQPQHF.